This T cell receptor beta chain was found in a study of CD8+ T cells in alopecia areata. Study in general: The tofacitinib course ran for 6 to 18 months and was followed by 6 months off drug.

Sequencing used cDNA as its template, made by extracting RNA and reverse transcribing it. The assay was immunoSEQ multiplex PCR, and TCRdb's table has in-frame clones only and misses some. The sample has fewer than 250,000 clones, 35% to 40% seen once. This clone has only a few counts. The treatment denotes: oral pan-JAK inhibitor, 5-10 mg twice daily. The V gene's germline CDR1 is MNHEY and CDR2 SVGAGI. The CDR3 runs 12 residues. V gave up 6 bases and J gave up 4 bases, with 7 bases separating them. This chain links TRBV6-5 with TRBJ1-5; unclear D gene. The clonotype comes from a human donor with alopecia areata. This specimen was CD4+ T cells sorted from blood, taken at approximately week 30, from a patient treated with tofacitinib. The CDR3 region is CASRQLNQPQHF. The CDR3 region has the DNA TGTGCCAGCAGACAGTTAAATCAGCCCCAGCATTTT.